The sequence of this TCR beta chain was determined in a study of blood T cell repertoires in COVID-19. The CDR3 is 15 amino acids. V gave up 2 bases and J gave up 5 bases; unmatched junction bases: 5. Germline lookup yields CDR1 SGHTA and CDR2 FQGTGA. Methods used by the authors: Estimation of nucleated cell counts relied on the amplification of reference gene primers. TCRdb's copy holds only in-frame clones and misses some; the assay was immunoSEQ multiplex PCR. The V and J calls and clone size are taken from that table; D and trimming were inferred from the DNA. Found here are 300,000 to 400,000 clones, more than 75% of them singletons; the top ten hold approximately 4%.

The sequencing input was peripheral blood. The J gene is TRBJ2-3, the V gene TRBV7-3; 9 bases are shared with TRBD2. This receptor was identified in a woman in her forties or fifties with active or convalescent COVID-19. The CDR3 DNA reads as TGTGCCAGCAGCTTATCTAGCGGGGTGGGAGATACGCAGTATTTT. Encoded protein: CASSLSSGVGDTQYF.